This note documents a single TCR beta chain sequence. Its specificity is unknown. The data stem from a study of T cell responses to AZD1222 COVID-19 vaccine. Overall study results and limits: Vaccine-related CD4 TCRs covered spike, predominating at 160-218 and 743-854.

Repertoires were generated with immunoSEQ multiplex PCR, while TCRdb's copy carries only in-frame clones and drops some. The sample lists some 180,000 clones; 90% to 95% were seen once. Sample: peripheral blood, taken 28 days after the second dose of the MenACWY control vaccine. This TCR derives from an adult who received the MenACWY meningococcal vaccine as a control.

The CDR3 here is CASSLAGGRGNTIYF. CDR3 in DNA: TGTGCCAGCAGCTTAGCAGGAGGGCGAGGAAACACCATATATTTT. The V gene is TRBV7-9, the J gene TRBJ1-3; D gene uncertain. Trimming took off 0 bases at V and 4 bases at J, with 10 bases between the two ends. The CDR3 loop spans 15 amino acids. Germline CDR1 reads SEHNR; CDR2 reads FQNEAQ (reference sequence).